This T cell receptor beta chain was recovered during a study of breast tumors, draining lymph nodes, adjacent tissues (dated by TCRdb to the mid-2010s). Describing the broader study: TCR beta repertoires were compared across tumor, adjacent nontumor tissue and axillary lymph nodes obtained from breast cancer patients. In human breast cancer, the study set out to evaluate how tumor, surrounding tissue and draining lymph node repertoires relate to one another and whether T cells may move between these sites.

Lymph node samples were obtained from the axillary draining lymph nodes of breast cancer patients. Turning to this clonotype: Its antigen remains unidentified. Nothing much larger sits one base from this clone, and base qualities are not available.

Sequencing took place on an Illumina HiSeq 2000. Multiplex PCR amplification was used to build the TCR beta chain libraries. High-throughput sequencing was used to analyze the amplified TCR beta chain products. TCRdb took the public reads, trimmed them with fastp at Q25, ran MiXCR for clone calling and kept in-frame beta chains. Duplicate CDR3 protein sequences are folded into a single record with the most common DNA and genes. The sample table contains roughly 260,000 distinct CDR3 sequences; only one count was recorded for under 35% of them. In total, the top ten clones hold about 1% of the sample. Study-wide conclusions, independent of this receptor: Tumor T-cell repertoires showed less diversity than lymph node repertoires and more diversity than nontumor tissue repertoires, and tumor T-cell repertoires showed preferential V and J gene usage. The study presented the conclusion that tumor T cells originate in lymph nodes as consistent with a hypothesis, not as something directly demonstrated. The data were judged consistent with most tumor T cells deriving from the lymph node and then expanding within tumor tissue. Tumor and nontumor tissue repertoires were found to be significantly more similar in luminal-like than in basal-like breast cancer.

This clonotype was sampled from a female donor with breast cancer. Some clones in this sample may be carry-over from other donors' samples. The specimen sequenced was axillary lymph node tissue.

The DNA sequence is as follows: TGTGCCATCAGTGGCCAGGGAGCCAACTATGGCTACACCTTC. Its translation reads: CAISGQGANYGYTF. The chain is made from TRBV10-3 and TRBJ1-2, and perhaps TRBD1 as D gene, on 5 matching bases. V and J are truncated by 4 bases and 2 bases respectively, leaving an intervening sequence of 11 bases. CDR1 is given as ENHRY and CDR2 as SYGVKD, both from the germline V gene. The cysteine opens and the phenylalanine closes a CDR3 of 14 amino acids. The DNA shown is the 42-base CDR3, in frame from base 1.